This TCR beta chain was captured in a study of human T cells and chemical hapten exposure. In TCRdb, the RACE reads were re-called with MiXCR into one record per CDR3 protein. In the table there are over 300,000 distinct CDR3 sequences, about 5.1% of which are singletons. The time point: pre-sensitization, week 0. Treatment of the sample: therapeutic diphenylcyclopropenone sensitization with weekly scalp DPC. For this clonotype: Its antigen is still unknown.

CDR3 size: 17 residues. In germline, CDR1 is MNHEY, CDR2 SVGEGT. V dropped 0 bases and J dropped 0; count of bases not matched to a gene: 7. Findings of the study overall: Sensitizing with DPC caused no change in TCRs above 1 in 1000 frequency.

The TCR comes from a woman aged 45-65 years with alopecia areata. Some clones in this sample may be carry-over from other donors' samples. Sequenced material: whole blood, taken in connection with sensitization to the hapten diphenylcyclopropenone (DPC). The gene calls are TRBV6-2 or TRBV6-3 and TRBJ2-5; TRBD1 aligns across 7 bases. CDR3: CASSYSRGLQYQETQYF. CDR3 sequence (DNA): TGTGCCAGCAGTTACTCGAGGGGGCTCCAGTACCAAGAGACCCAGTACTTC.